This T cell receptor beta chain was sequenced during a study of blood T cell repertoires in COVID-19. Study details: There were acute and convalescent COVID-19 samples, and they came from the United States, Italy and Spain. Sources were T cells, B-cell-depleted T cells, or PBMCs; the material itself was cDNA or gDNA.

After removal of 1 base from V and 3 bases from J, the junction contained 6 bases not matched to a gene. The CDR3 totals 16 residues. Germline CDR1 and CDR2: KGHSH and LQKENI. In the source study's methods: Reference gene primer amplification gave nucleated cell count estimates. Repertoires were generated with immunoSEQ multiplex PCR, while TCRdb's copy carries only in-frame clones and drops some. That table supplies the V and J calls and clone size; D and trimming were determined from the DNA. The sample lists 180,000 or so clones; 80% to 90% were seen once. The sequenced sample consisted of peripheral blood. The chain employs TRBV18 and TRBJ1-5, with 7 bases aligning to TRBD1. The TCR originated in a man aged 18-30 years with active or convalescent COVID-19. CDR3 in amino acids: CASSPRSGTDNQPQHF. CDR3 nucleotides: TGTGCCAGCTCACCACGTTCTGGGACAGACAATCAGCCCCAGCATTTT. The full variable domain, rest sourced from reference TRBV18 and TRBJ1-5, is NAGVMQNPRHLVRRRGQEARLRCSPMKGHSHVYWYRQLPEEGLKFMVYLQKENIIDESGMPKERFSAEFPKEGPSILRIQQVVRGDSAAYFCASSPRSGTDNQPQHFGDGTRLSIL.